These 15 T cell receptor beta chains originate from one sample sequenced in a study of T cells in Graves' hyperthyroidism and ophthalmopathy. Researchers amplified the TCR beta CDR3 regions from RNA transcripts. The TCR CDR3 first-round RT-PCR relied on the HTBI primer set. TCRdb passed the multiplex PCR reads through MiXCR, listing each CDR3 protein once. The sample contains hundreds of thousands of distinct CDR3 sequences, about 16% of which appear only once. The sample taken for sequencing was blood. The receptor set was obtained from a woman aged 40 to 55 with Graves' ophthalmopathy.

The table lists this clonotype with a few counts. The genes are TRBV5-1 and TRBJ1-1; weak D call: TRBD1 (5 bases). CDR1 SGHRS and CDR2 YFSETQ come from the germline V gene. The CDR3 loop spans 15 amino acids. Trimming removed 0 bases at V and 3 bases at J, with 12 bases between. For the CDR3, the DNA is TGCGCCAGCAGCTTGGGTCCAGGGTCGGACACTGAAGCTTTCTTT. It is translated as CASSLGPGSDTEAFF.

This chain links TRBV5-1 with TRBJ2-2; 12 bases match TRBD2. The germline V gene encodes CDR1 SGHRS and CDR2 YFSETQ. V was clipped by 0 bases and J by 5 bases; unmatched bases: 8. This CDR3 contains 18 residues. CDR3 coding DNA: TGCGCCAGCAGCTTGGTGCTAGCGGGAGGGATAGCAACCGGGGAGCTGTTTTTT. This translates into CASSLVLAGGIATGELFF. Based on the CDR3 plus reference TRBV5-1 and TRBJ2-2, the full variable domain is KAGVTQTPRYLIKTRGQQVTLSCSPISGHRSVSWYQQTPGQGLQFLFEYFSETQRNKGNFPGRFSGRQFSNSRSEMNVSTLELGDSALYLCASSLVLAGGIATGELFFGEGSRLTVL.

This clonotype was counted only a few times. V usage is TRBV7-6 and J usage is TRBJ2-3, with 7 positions matching TRBD1. V gave up 4 bases and J gave up 1 base; unmatched junction bases: 8. CDR3 length: 16 amino acids. Per germline, CDR1 SGHVS and CDR2 FNYEAQ. CDR3 sequence (DNA): TGTGCCAGCAGCTCCTTTGGGACAGTTCGCACAGATACGCAGTATTTT. Protein: CASSSFGTVRTDTQYF.

The chain employs TRBV5-4 and TRBJ1-2, with D possibly TRBD1 on 6 matching bases. The CDR3 is 16 residues long. CDR1 SGHNT and CDR2 YYREEE come from the germline V gene (reference sequence). The V end lost 3 bases, the J end lost 3 bases, and 18 bases lay between the germline ends. This CDR3 is CASSSTPSDRHYGYTF. For the CDR3, the DNA is TGTGCCAGCAGCTCAACCCCTTCGGACAGACACTATGGCTACACCTTC.

Many counts were recorded for this clonotype. V is TRBV28 and J is TRBJ2-5; D is undetermined. The ends were cut back, 3 bases at V and 1 base at J, with 15 bases in the middle. Germline CDR1 is MDHEN and CDR2 is SYDVKM. CDR3 length: 16 residues. CDR3 nucleotides: TGTGCCAGCAGTTTGCCCGGACCACCAGGCCAAGAGACCCAGTACTTC. Encoded protein: CASSLPGPPGQETQYF.

This clonotype has a count of ten or more. This rearrangement joins TRBV28 to TRBJ2-7; TRBD1 or TRBD2 may be the D gene (5 bases each). The V gene's germline CDR1 is MDHEN and CDR2 SYDVKM. V lost 5 bases and J 4 bases, leaving 12 bases between the germline ends. The CDR3 is 13 amino acids. The CDR3 spells CASSPEGLYEQYF. CDR3 nucleotide sequence: TGTGCCAGCAGTCCCGAGGGGCTATACGAGCAGTACTTC.

The chain has TRBV5-1 and TRBJ2-1; 15 nucleotides line up with TRBD2. Germline CDR1 is SGHRS and CDR2 is YFSETQ. V lost 0 bases and J lost 8; bases outside the gene matches: 6. The CDR3 covers 17 residues. The CDR3 DNA follows: TGCGCCAGCAGCTTGGCCGGACTAGCGGGAGGGAGCTATGAGCAGTTCTTC. Protein product: CASSLAGLAGGSYEQFF.

Points on this clonotype: An end of the junction does not agree with germline; a read error may underlie this. The J gene is TRBJ2-3, the V gene TRBV20-1, with 8 bases aligning to TRBD1. Germline CDR1 is DFQATT and CDR2 is SNEGSKA (reference sequence). CDR3 length equals 15 residues. The CDR3 reads CGARDRRKGTDTQYF. The DNA for the CDR3 is TGCGGTGCTAGGGACAGGAGAAAGGGCACAGATACGCAGTATTTT.

The chain couples TRBV4-1 to TRBJ2-1, with unresolved D. The germline CDR1 and CDR2 sequences are MGHRA and YSYEKL. The CDR3 runs 12 residues. Trimming cost V 4 bases and J 6 bases, with 7 bases left between them. Here the CDR3 DNA reads TGCGCCAGCAGCCGCTACGGCAATGAGCAGTTCTTC. It encodes CASSRYGNEQFF.

This clonotype was counted a few times. The V gene is TRBV7-6, the J gene TRBJ2-1, with D unclear. This CDR3 is built from 15 residues. The germline gives CDR1 SGHVS, CDR2 FNYEAQ. V lost 3 bases and J lost 1, with 10 bases in between. CDR3 nucleotide sequence: TGTGCCAGCAGCTTTTTGATGAGTTCCTACAATGAGCAGTTCTTC. Residues: CASSFLMSSYNEQFF.

The CDR3 here is CASSLETTGFRNQPQHF. The CDR3, as DNA: TGTGCCAGCAGCTTAGAAACGACAGGGTTTCGAAATCAGCCCCAGCATTTT. This chain links TRBV7-8 with TRBJ1-5; 7 positions agree with TRBD1. The CDR3 contains 17 residues. CDR1 and CDR2 (germline): SGHVS, FQNEAQ. V dropped 1 base and J dropped 4; count of bases not matched to a gene: 10.

This clonotype has at least ten counts. The chain couples TRBV30 to TRBJ2-5, with TRBD1 matching over 7 bases. With V trimmed by 0 bases and J by 5 bases, 6 bases remained unmatched. This CDR3 has 14 residues. Germline CDR1 and CDR2: GTSNPN and SVGIG (reference sequence). The CDR3 is CAWSVRGRGETQYF. The CDR3 bases are TGTGCCTGGAGTGTACGGGGCAGGGGGGAGACCCAGTACTTC.

This clonotype was seen at least ten times. The chain has TRBV2 and TRBJ2-2, with 7 bases lining up with TRBD1. Germline loops: CDR1 SNHLY, CDR2 FYNNEI. With V trimmed by 8 bases and J by 5 bases, 11 bases remained unmatched. The CDR3 extends over 15 amino acids. CDR3 sequence: CASRGGGGGTGELFF. In nucleotides, the CDR3 is TGTGCCAGCCGAGGGGGCGGAGGTGGAACCGGGGAGCTGTTTTTT. The full variable domain, with the rest looked up from reference TRBV2 and TRBJ2-2, is EPEVTQTPSHQVTQMGQEVILRCVPISNHLYFYWYRQILGQKVEFLVSFYNNEISEKSEIFDDQFSVERPDGSNFTLKIRSTKLEDSAMYFCASRGGGGGTGELFFGEGSRLTVL.

This clonotype has more than one count but fewer than ten. One end of the junction is discordant with germline, which a read error may explain. The CDR3 DNA follows: TGCGGTGCTTCTCCGGGACAGGGACGCAATGAGCAGTTCTTC. Encoded protein: CGASPGQGRNEQFF. J is TRBJ2-1 and V is TRBV20-1; 9 nucleotides line up with TRBD1. The CDR3 totals 14 residues. Germline V gene sequence: CDR1 DFQATT, CDR2 SNEGSKA (reference sequence).

This clonotype was counted between two and nine times. The V call is TRBV24-1, the J call TRBJ2-3, with TRBD1 matching over 7 bases. This CDR3 region has 14 residues. CDR1 KGHDR and CDR2 SFDVKD come from the germline V gene. Trimming removed 8 bases from V and 3 bases from J; junction bases left unmatched: 7. CDR3 coding DNA: TGTGCCACCATGGGGACAGCACTTACAGATACGCAGTATTTT. This codes for CATMGTALTDTQYF.